Detailed here is one T cell receptor (beta chain). Antigen unknown. The read ends 3 residues early relative to the CDR3; the germline J gene fills the gap. V was pared by 4 bases and J by 1 base, with 19 bases between. This CDR3 has 17 amino acids. The germline gives CDR1 SGHVS, CDR2 FQNEAQ. Only in-frame clones appear in the TCRdb table, and some are missing; sequencing was by immunoSEQ multiplex PCR. The sample includes about 32,000 clones. This specimen belongs to a study of T cells in women clearing cervical HPV infection. Study-level background: Cases: HPV16-related CIN3 or worse on histology, 2 invasive cancers. Controls gave blood once infection was undetectable; cases at lesion identification.

Regarding the study as a whole: CIN3+ cases had significantly higher TCR repertoire richness than controls, but evenness did not differ. TRBV6-7 relative abundance averaged 0.11% in cases and under 0.2% in controls.

The sequenced sample consisted of blood buffy coat. The TCR was taken from a woman aged 18-69 years with a cervical HPV16 infection that either progressed to CIN3+ or cleared (not recorded which). The rearrangement links TRBV7-8 to TRBJ1-1; possibly TRBD1 for D (5 bases). CDR3 DNA, as far as it was read: TGTGCCAGCAGCTCGGTGGGGCAGATGGGGCCGAACACTGAA. Translated, it gives CASSSVGQMGPNTE. In full, the CDR3 is CASSSVGQMGPNTEAFF.